This T cell receptor beta chain comes out of a study of blood T cell repertoires in COVID-19. Study at large: The United States, Italy and Spain supplied acute and convalescent COVID-19 samples. T cells, B-cell-depleted T cells, or PBMCs supplied cDNA or gDNA.

V was pared by 4 bases and J by 0 bases, with 5 bases of the junction left unmatched. From germline, CDR1 is LGHNA and CDR2 YSLEER. The CDR3 is made up of 15 amino acids. In the source study's methods: Reference gene primer amplification in the assay estimated nucleated cell counts. Profiling relied on immunoSEQ multiplex PCR, and the TCRdb table lists in-frame clones only, not all of them. V, J and clone size are those of that table, while D and trimming were read from the DNA. This table has 100,000 to 120,000 clones, more than 75% appearing once. The specimen was peripheral blood. V gene TRBV4-3 combines with J gene TRBJ1-1, with TRBD1 identical over 7 bases. This receptor was identified in a man aged 35 to 55 with acute or convalescent COVID-19. The CDR3 sequence: CASSPTGQMNTEAFF. The CDR3 coding sequence is TGCGCCAGCAGCCCCACGGGACAGATGAACACTGAAGCTTTCTTT.